These 21 T cell receptor beta chains were sequenced from one sample in a study of blood T cell repertoires in COVID-19. Sequenced by immunoSEQ multiplex PCR; TCRdb stores in-frame clones only, minus some. The table has some 460,000 clones, about 90% seen once; the top ten hold under 2.5%. The sample comprised PBMCs or T cells enriched from blood (not recorded which). Receptor source: a woman younger than 30 with acute COVID-19.

The chain links TRBV3-1 (or the pseudogene TRBV3-2) to TRBJ1-4, with D hard to call. V lost 0 bases and J 4 bases, leaving 9 bases between the germline ends. This CDR3 spans 15 amino acids. Germline lookup yields CDR1 LGHDT and CDR2 YNNKEL (reference sequence). This chain's CDR3 is CASSQEARYNEKLFF. The CDR3 nucleotides are TGTGCCAGCAGCCAAGAGGCCAGATATAATGAAAAACTGTTTTTT.

V usage is TRBV18 and J usage is TRBJ2-3, with TRBD2 matching 14 bases. The germline gives CDR1 KGHSH, CDR2 LQKENI. The junction had 10 bases not matched to a gene; V was cut back by 2 bases and J by 6 bases. The CDR3 is made up of 18 amino acids. The CDR3 DNA sequence: TGTGCCAGCTCACCAACCCCCGGGACTAGCGGGAGAGGGGATACGCAGTATTTT. This sequence encodes CASSPTPGTSGRGDTQYF.

The J gene is TRBJ2-1, the V gene TRBV29-1; 12 positions match TRBD2. V shed 3 bases and J 7 bases; nucleotides not matched to a gene: 7. The CDR3 has 15 residues. CDR1 is SQVTM and CDR2 is ANQGSEA in the germline V gene. The CDR3: CSVDPTSGGGNEQFF. For the CDR3, the DNA is TGCAGCGTTGATCCGACTAGCGGGGGTGGGAATGAGCAGTTCTTC.

The gene calls are TRBV19 and TRBJ2-7; TRBD1 is a possible D gene (5 bases). The ends were cut back, 6 bases at V and 1 base at J, with 13 bases in the middle. This CDR3 has 14 amino acids. Germline V gene data show CDR1 as LNHDA and CDR2 as SQIVND (reference sequence). The CDR3 protein is CASRPQGKSYEQYF. In nucleotides, the CDR3 is TGTGCCAGTAGACCCCAGGGCAAGTCCTACGAGCAGTACTTC. The entire variable domain, with the rest obtained from reference TRBV19 and TRBJ2-7, is as follows: DGGITQSPKYLFRKEGQNVTLSCEQNLNHDAMYWYRQDPGQGLRLIYYSQIVNDFQKGDIAEGYSVSREKKESFPLTVTSAQKNPTAFYLCASRPQGKSYEQYFGPGTRLTVT.

The chain joins TRBV5-4 to TRBJ2-7; TRBD1 is a possible D gene (6 bases). The length of the CDR3 is 13 residues. The V and J ends lost 5 bases and 2 bases respectively, with 11 bases between them. Looked up from germline, CDR1 is SGHNT and CDR2 is YYREEE (reference sequence). The CDR3 region has the DNA TGTGCCAGCAGTCGCGACAGGACCTACGAGCAGTACTTC. This encodes CASSRDRTYEQYF.

This chain connects TRBV20-1 to TRBJ2-2; no firm D call. V was trimmed by 1 base and J by 9 bases, leaving 6 bases between them. There are 11 residues in the CDR3. Germline loops: CDR1 DFQATT, CDR2 SNEGSKA (reference sequence). The DNA of the CDR3 is TGCAGTGCTAGAGGGGCTCGGGAGCTGTTTTTT. It encodes CSARGARELFF.

The rearrangement links TRBV4-1 to TRBJ2-2; the D gene is possibly TRBD1 (5 bases). Germline CDR1 is MGHRA and CDR2 is YSYEKL. The CDR3 runs to 16 residues. The germline V and J ends were trimmed by 3 bases and 1 base, with 12 bases remaining between them. CDR3 protein: CASSQSGAGNTGELFF. In DNA, the CDR3 is TGCGCCAGCAGCCAGAGTGGGGCAGGGAACACCGGGGAGCTGTTTTTT.

About this clone: Given a far larger clone just one base away, this is likely a sequencing read error. The gene calls are TRBV9 and TRBJ2-7; 7 bases align to TRBD1. Per the germline V gene, CDR1 is SGDLS and CDR2 is YYNGEE. This CDR3 is 12 amino acids long. After removal of 4 bases from V and 5 bases from J, the junction contained 3 bases not matched to a gene. CDR3 DNA: TGTGCCAGCAGCTTTACAGGGGACGAGCAGTACTTC. It codes for CASSFTGDEQYF.

This clone was detected once. V and J are TRBV2 and TRBJ1-2; D perhaps matches TRBD1 (5 bases). The germline V gene encodes CDR1 SNHLY and CDR2 FYNNEI. Trimming pared 6 bases from V and 8 bases from J, leaving 16 bases between. The CDR3 length is 13 residues. DNA of the CDR3: TGTGCCAGCAGGGCGGACACGGTGGGAGGCTACACCTTC. Translation: CASRADTVGGYTF.

V and J are TRBV5-1 and TRBJ1-1, with 9 bases identical to TRBD1. This CDR3 comprises 16 residues. Germline V lookup: CDR1 SGHRS, CDR2 YFSETQ. With V trimmed by 3 bases and J by 7 bases, 13 bases remained unmatched. The CDR3 reads CASSSLRGQGAGEAFF. In nucleotides, the CDR3 is TGCGCCAGCAGCTCCTTAAGGGGACAGGGTGCTGGTGAAGCTTTCTTT.

CDR3 loop: CATSDPGGRGNEQFF. The CDR3 DNA reads TGTGCCACCAGTGATCCGGGGGGTAGGGGAAATGAGCAGTTCTTC. V is TRBV24-1 and J is TRBJ2-1, with 7 bases identical to TRBD2. The CDR3 loop spans 15 amino acids. In germline, CDR1 is KGHDR, CDR2 SFDVKD. Germline trimming cut 3 bases from V and 7 bases from J; bases unmatched to any gene: 8.

V is TRBV6-5 and J is TRBJ1-1; D is perhaps TRBD1 (5 bases). The length of the CDR3 is 15 residues. Looked up from germline, CDR1 is MNHEY and CDR2 is SVGAGI. Deletions cut 7 bases from V and 3 bases from J, with 18 bases between. The CDR3: CASTGLHSVDTEAFF. DNA of the CDR3: TGTGCCAGCACGGGACTCCACTCAGTTGACACTGAAGCTTTCTTT.

This chain joins TRBV4-1 and TRBJ1-5, with 9 bases fitting TRBD1. The V gene end was trimmed by 5 bases and the J gene end by 6 bases; junction bases not matched to a gene: 8. This CDR3 region has 15 residues. CDR1 and CDR2 from the germline V gene are MGHRA and YSYEKL. In DNA, the CDR3 is TGCGCCAGCAGCTGGGGACAGGGTCGAGGTCAGCCCCAGCATTTT. This encodes CASSWGQGRGQPQHF.

This clone was seen a few times. The chain recombines TRBV6-2 or TRBV6-3 with TRBJ2-3; 9 positions agree with TRBD2. Trimming at V came to 2 bases and at J to 2 bases, leaving 8 bases not matched to a gene. CDR3 length equals 17 residues. Per the germline V gene, CDR1 is MNHEY and CDR2 is SVGEGT. CDR3: CASSYVATSGDTDTQYF. The CDR3 nucleotides are TGTGCCAGCAGTTACGTAGCGACTAGCGGAGACACAGATACGCAGTATTTT.

V gene TRBV28 combines with J gene TRBJ1-2, with TRBD1 matching over 9 bases. The germline V gene has CDR1 MDHEN and CDR2 SYDVKM. The CDR3 extends over 16 amino acids. The V gene end was trimmed by 1 base and the J gene end by 3 bases; junction bases not matched to a gene: 6. CDR3 protein: CASSLFRDRVYYGYTF. The CDR3 coding sequence is TGTGCCAGCAGTTTATTCCGGGACAGGGTCTACTATGGCTACACCTTC.

The rearrangement uses TRBV20-1 and TRBJ1-2; D is unresolved. V was pared by 3 bases and J by 5 bases, with 10 bases between. CDR3 length equals 12 residues. CDR1 is DFQATT, CDR2 SNEGSKA, per germline (reference sequence). CDR3 region: CSASLQYYGYTF. DNA for the CDR3: TGCAGTGCTAGTTTACAGTATTATGGCTACACCTTC.

The chain uses TRBV19 and TRBJ1-1; possible D gene TRBD1, 5 bases. V was shortened by 9 bases and J by 0 bases, with 17 bases between the two germline ends. This CDR3 spans 15 amino acids. Per germline, CDR1 LNHDA and CDR2 SQIVND (reference sequence). The CDR3 coding sequence is TGTGCCAGGCCAGACCCCCAGGGCATGAACACTGAAGCTTTCTTT. Protein: CARPDPQGMNTEAFF.

This clone was picked up one time. The chain uses TRBV6-6 and TRBJ2-1, with D tentatively TRBD1 (6 bases). Germline-derived CDR1 and CDR2 are MNHNY and SVGAGI (reference sequence). V was pared by 5 bases and J by 5 bases, with 19 bases between. The CDR3 has 16 residues. The CDR3 bases are TGTGCCAGCAGTCCCGGGGCGGACAGATCTAACAATGAGCAGTTCTTC. Translated: CASSPGADRSNNEQFF.

The CDR3 bases are TGCAGCGTTGCAGGGGACGGAAATGAAAAACTGTTTTTT. It is translated as CSVAGDGNEKLFF. V and J are TRBV29-1 and TRBJ1-4; the D gene is possibly TRBD1 (6 bases). Trimming cost V 4 bases and J 5 bases, with 11 bases left between them. Per the germline V gene, CDR1 is SQVTM and CDR2 is ANQGSEA. The CDR3 totals 13 residues.

The V gene is TRBV6-5, the J gene TRBJ2-7; 9 bases are a match to TRBD1. CDR1 and CDR2 (germline): MNHEY, SVGAGI. There are 15 residues in the CDR3. The J segment lost 2 bases and the V segment lost 7 bases, leaving 9 bases of the junction unmatched. CDR3 sequence: CASTPRGDRAYEQYF. The CDR3 DNA sequence: TGTGCCAGCACTCCGAGGGGGGACAGGGCCTACGAGCAGTACTTC.

The chain carries TRBV12-3 or TRBV12-4 and TRBJ2-1, with 7 bases matching TRBD2. V lost 7 bases, J lost 6 bases, and 3 bases stayed unmatched. The CDR3 loop spans 12 amino acids. CDR3 in amino acids: CASTGTINEQFF. In DNA form, the CDR3 reads TGTGCCAGCACCGGGACTATCAATGAGCAGTTCTTC.